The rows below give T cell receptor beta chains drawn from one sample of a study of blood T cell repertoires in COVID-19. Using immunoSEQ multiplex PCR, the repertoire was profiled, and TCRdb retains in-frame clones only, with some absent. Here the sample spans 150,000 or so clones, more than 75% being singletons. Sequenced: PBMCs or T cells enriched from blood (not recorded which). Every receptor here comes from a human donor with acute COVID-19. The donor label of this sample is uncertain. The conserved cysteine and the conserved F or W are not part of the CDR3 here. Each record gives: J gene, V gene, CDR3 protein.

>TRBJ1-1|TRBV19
ATNGVTEAF
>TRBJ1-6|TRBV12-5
ASGLGGASPLH
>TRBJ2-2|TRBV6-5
ASKNAGELF
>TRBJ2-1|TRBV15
ATSRRLAGGPNEQF
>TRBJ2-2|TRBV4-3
ASSQDPSGENTGELF
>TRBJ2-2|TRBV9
ASSALGTSGGDGELF
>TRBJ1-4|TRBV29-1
SALTNEKLF
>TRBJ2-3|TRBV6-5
ASRGQADTQY
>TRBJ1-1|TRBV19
ASSPAGGRAF
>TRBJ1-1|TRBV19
ASIPPPPRSEAF
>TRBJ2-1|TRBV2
ASQRQGSYNEQF
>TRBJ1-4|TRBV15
ATSRDRGGRGEKLF
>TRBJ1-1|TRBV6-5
ASSYNRGATEAF
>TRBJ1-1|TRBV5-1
ASSLGWTGGLGNTEAF
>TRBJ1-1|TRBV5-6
ASSTHGTGAF
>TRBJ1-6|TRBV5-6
ASSLWPGTSLDNSPLH
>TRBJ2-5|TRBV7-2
ASSPPGLAGGKTQY
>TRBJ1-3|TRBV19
ASTLQQGNTIY
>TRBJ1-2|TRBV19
ASSIPGQGTGYT
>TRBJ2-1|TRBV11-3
ASSLSLVSNEQF
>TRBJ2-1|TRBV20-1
SASTLAGGPGSYNEQF
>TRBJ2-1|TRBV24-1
ATSDRQGKRYNEQF
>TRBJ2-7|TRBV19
ASSPLAGRTYEQY
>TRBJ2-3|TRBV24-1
ATSGQNTQY
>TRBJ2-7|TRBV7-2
ASSLGPAGQGIYEQY
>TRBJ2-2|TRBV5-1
ARSGGLAGGHGTPGELF
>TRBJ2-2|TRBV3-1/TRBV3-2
ASSEVARGKIGELF
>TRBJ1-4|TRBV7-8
ASSTARTRTNEKLF
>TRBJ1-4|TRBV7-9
ASSWGGQGWEKLF
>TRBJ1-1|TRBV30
AWSGPPTGNTEAF
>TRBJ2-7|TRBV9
ASSPFGRGDDEQY
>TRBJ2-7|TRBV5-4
ASSLFQGPYEQY
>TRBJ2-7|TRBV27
ASSLSPGQFGEQY
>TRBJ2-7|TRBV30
AWDRDSSYEQY
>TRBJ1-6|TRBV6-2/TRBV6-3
ASSSLPRGSSYNSPLH
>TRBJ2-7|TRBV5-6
ASRLRDSGPYEQY
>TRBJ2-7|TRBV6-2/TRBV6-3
ASSYLSGLSYEQY
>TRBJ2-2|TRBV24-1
ATSDPDRDPGELF
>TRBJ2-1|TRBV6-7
ASSYPPRSTGSYNEQF
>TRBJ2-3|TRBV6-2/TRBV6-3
ASSSTRVGLDKY
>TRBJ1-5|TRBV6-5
ASSLPGVNQPQH